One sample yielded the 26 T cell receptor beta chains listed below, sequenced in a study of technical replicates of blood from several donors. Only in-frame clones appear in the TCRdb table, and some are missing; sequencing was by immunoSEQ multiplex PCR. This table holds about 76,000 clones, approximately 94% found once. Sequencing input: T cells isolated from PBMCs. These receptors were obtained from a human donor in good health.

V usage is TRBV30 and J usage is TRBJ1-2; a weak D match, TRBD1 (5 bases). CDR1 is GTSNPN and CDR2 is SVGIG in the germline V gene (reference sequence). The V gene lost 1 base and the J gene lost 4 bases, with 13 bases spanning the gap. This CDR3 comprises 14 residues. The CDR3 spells CAWSDDSPIYGYTF. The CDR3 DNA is TGTGCCTGGAGTGATGACAGCCCTATCTATGGCTACACCTTC.

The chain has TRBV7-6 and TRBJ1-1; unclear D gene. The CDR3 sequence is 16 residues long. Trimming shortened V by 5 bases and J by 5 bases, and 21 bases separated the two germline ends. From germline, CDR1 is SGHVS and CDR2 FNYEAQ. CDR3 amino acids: CASSPTRGGLGTEAFF. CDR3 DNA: TGTGCCAGCAGCCCCACCCGAGGAGGGTTGGGGACTGAAGCTTTCTTT.

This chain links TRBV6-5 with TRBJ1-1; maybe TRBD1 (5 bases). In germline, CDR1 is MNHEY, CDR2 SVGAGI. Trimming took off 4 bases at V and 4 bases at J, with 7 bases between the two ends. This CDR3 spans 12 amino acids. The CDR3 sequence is CASSWGGTEAFF. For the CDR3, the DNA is TGTGCCAGCAGTTGGGGCGGCACTGAAGCTTTCTTT.

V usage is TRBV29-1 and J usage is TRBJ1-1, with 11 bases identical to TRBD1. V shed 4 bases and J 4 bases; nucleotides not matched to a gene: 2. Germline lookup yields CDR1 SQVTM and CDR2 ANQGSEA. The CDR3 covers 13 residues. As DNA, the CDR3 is TGCAGCGTTGCCGGGACAGGGGGCACTGAAGCTTTCTTT. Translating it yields CSVAGTGGTEAFF.

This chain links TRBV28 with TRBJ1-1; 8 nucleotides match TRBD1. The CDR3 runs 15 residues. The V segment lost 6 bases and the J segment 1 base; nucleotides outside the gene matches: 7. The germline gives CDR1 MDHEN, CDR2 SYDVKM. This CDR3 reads CASSYLQGANTEAFF. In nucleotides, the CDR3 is TGTGCCAGCAGCTACCTCCAGGGGGCGAACACTGAAGCTTTCTTT.

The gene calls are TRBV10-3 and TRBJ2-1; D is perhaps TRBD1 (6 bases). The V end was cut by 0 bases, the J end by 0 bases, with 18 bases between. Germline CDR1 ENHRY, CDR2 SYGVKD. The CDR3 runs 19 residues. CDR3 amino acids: CAISESDGTGSGSYNEQFF. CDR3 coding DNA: TGTGCCATCAGTGAGTCGGACGGAACAGGGTCGGGCTCCTACAATGAGCAGTTCTTC.

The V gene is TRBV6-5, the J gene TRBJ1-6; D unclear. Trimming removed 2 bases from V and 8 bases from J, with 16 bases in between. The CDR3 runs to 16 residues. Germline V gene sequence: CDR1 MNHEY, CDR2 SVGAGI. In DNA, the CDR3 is TGTGCCAGCAGTTACCGGGCCAACTACGGGGATTCACCCCTCCACTTT. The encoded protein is CASSYRANYGDSPLHF.

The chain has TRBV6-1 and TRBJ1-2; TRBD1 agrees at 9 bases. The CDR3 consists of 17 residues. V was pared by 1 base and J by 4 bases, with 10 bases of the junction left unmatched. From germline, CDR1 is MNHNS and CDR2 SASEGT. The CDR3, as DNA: TGTGCCAGCAGTGAAGGACAGGGGGTCACGAACCTCTATGGCTACACCTTC. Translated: CASSEGQGVTNLYGYTF.

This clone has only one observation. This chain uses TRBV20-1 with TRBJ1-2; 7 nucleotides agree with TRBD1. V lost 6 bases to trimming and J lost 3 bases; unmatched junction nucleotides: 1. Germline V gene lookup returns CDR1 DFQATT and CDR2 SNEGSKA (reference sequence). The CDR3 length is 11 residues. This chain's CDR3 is CSAQGDYGYTF. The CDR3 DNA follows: TGCAGTGCGCAGGGGGACTATGGCTACACCTTC.

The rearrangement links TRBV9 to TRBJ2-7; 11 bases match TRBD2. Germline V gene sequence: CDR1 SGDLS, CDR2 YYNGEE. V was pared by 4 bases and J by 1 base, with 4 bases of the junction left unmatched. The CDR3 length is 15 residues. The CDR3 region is CASSISSGRSYEQYF. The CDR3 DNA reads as TGTGCCAGCAGCATCTCTAGCGGGAGGTCCTACGAGCAGTACTTC.

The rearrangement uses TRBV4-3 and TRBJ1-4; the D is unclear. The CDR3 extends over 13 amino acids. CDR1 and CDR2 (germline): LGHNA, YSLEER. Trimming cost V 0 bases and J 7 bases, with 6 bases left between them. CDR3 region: CASSQDIREKLFF. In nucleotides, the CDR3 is TGCGCCAGCAGCCAAGATATCCGTGAAAAACTGTTTTTT.

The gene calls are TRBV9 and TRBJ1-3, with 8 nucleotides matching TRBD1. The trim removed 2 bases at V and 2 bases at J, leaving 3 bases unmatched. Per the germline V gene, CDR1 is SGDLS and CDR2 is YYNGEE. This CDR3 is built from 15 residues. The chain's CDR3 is CASSVRGQTGNTIYF. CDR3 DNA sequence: TGTGCCAGCAGCGTCAGGGGGCAGACTGGAAACACCATATATTTT.

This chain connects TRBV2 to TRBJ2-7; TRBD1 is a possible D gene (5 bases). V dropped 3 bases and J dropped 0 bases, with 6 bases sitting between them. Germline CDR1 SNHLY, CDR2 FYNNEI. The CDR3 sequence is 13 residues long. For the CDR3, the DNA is TGTGCCAGCAGTGATAGGGGCTCCTACGAGCAGTACTTC. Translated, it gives CASSDRGSYEQYF. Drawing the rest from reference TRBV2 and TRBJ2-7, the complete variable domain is EPEVTQTPSHQVTQMGQEVILRCVPISNHLYFYWYRQILGQKVEFLVSFYNNEISEKSEIFDDQFSVERPDGSNFTLKIRSTKLEDSAMYFCASSDRGSYEQYFGPGTRLTVT.

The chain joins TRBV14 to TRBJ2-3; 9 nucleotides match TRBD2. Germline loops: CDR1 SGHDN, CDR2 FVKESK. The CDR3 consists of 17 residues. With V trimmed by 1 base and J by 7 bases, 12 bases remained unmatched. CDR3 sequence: CASSQAPLGLARNTQYF. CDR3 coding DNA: TGTGCCAGCAGCCAAGCCCCACTGGGACTAGCCAGGAATACGCAGTATTTT.

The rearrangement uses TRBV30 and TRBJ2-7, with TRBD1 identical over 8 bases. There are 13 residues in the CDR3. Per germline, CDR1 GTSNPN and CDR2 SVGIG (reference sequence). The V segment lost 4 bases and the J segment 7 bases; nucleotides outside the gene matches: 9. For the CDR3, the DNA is TGTGCCTGGACCTACCAGGGGGCTGGGGAGCAGTACTTC. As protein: CAWTYQGAGEQYF.

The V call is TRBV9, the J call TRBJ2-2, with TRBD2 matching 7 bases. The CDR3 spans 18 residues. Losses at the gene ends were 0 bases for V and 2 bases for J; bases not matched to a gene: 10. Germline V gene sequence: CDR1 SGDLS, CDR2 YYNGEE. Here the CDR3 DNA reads TGTGCCAGCAGCGTAGACCCTCTAGCGGTGAAAAACACCGGGGAGCTGTTTTTT. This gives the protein CASSVDPLAVKNTGELFF.

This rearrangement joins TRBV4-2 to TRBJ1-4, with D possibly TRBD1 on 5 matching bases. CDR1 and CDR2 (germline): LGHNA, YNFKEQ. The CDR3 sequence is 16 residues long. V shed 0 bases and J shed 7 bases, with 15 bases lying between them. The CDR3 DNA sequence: TGTGCCAGCAGCCAAGAGGGCCGGGGGAGCGTTGAAAAACTGTTTTTT. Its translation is CASSQEGRGSVEKLFF.

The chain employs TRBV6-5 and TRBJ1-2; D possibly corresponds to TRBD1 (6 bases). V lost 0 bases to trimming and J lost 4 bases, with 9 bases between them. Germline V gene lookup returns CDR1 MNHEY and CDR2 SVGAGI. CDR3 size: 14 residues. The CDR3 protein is CASSYSRQAYGYTF. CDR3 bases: TGTGCCAGCAGTTACTCTCGACAGGCCTATGGCTACACCTTC.

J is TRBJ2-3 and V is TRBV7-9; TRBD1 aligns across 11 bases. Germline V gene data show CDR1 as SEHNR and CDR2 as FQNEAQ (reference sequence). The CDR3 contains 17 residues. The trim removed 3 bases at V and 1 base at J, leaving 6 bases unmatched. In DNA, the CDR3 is TGTGCCAGCAGCTTTACCGGGACAGGGGGTGGCACAGATACGCAGTATTTT. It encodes CASSFTGTGGGTDTQYF. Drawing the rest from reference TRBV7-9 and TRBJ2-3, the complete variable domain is DTGVSQNPRHKITKRGQNVTFRCDPISEHNRLYWYRQTLGQGPEFLTYFQNEAQLEKSRLLSDRFSAERPKGSFSTLEIQRTEQGDSAMYLCASSFTGTGGGTDTQYFGPGTRLTVL.

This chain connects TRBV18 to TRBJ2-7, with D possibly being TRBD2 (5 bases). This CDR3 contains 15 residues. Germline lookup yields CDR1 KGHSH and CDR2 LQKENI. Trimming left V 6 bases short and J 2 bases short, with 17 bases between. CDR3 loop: CASSSPAEATYEQYF. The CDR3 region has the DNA TGTGCCAGCTCCTCCCCGGCGGAGGCCACCTACGAGCAGTACTTC.

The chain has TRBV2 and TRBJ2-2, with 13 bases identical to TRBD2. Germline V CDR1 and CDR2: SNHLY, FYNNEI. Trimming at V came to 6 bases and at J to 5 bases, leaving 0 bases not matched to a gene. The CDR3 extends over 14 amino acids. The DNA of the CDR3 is TGTGCCAGCAGGGGACTAGCGGGAACCGGGGAGCTGTTTTTT. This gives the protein CASRGLAGTGELFF.

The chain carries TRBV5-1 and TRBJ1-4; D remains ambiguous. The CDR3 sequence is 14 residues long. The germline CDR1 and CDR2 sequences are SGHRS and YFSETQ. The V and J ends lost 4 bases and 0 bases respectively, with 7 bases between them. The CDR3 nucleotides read TGCGCCAGCAGCCTTCAGTCAACTAATGAAAAACTGTTTTTT. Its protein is CASSLQSTNEKLFF. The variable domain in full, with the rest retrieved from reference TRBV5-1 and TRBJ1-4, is KAGVTQTPRYLIKTRGQQVTLSCSPISGHRSVSWYQQTPGQGLQFLFEYFSETQRNKGNFPGRFSGRQFSNSRSEMNVSTLELGDSALYLCASSLQSTNEKLFFGSGTQLSVL.

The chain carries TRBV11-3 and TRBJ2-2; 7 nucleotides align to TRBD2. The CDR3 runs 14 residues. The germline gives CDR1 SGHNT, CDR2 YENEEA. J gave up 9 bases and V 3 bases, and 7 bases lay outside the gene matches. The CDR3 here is CASSFRRERWELFF. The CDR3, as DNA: TGTGCCAGCAGCTTTAGGCGGGAGAGGTGGGAGCTGTTTTTT.

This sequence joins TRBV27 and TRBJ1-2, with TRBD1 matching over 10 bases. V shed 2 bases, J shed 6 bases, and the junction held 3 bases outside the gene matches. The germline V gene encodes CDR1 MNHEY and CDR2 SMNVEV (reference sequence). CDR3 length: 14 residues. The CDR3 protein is CASSLLGTGDGYTF. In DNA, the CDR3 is TGTGCCAGCAGTTTACTAGGGACAGGGGATGGCTACACCTTC.

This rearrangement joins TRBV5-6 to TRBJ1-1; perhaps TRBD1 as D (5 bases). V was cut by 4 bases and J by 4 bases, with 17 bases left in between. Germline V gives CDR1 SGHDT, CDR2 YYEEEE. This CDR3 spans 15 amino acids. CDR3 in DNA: TGTGCCAGCAGCCCTCCGGGGAGGGGATCCACTGAAGCTTTCTTT. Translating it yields CASSPPGRGSTEAFF.

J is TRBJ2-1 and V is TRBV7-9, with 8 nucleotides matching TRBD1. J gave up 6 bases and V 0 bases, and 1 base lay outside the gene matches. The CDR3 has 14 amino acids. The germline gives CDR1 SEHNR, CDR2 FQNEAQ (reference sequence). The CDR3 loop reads CASSLAGQANEQFF. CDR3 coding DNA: TGTGCCAGCAGCTTAGCGGGACAGGCCAATGAGCAGTTCTTC.